These 24 T cell receptor beta chains originate from one sample sequenced in a study of molecular identifiers for immune sequencing clone quantification. TCRdb passed the PCR reads through MiXCR, listing each CDR3 protein once. The sample yields roughly 93,000 distinct CDR3 sequences, roughly 19% seen once. The sequenced sample was naive CD8+ T cells from blood, with Jurkat cell RNA spiked in. Sample subset: FACS-sorted CD8+CD4-CCR7+CD45RA+ naive T cells. The receptors come from a human donor in good health. Some libraries in this study had Jurkat cell RNA spiked in.

This rearrangement joins TRBV7-9 to TRBJ2-5; the D is unclear. The V and J ends lost 4 bases and 4 bases respectively, with 13 bases between them. The CDR3 contains 14 residues. CDR1 is SEHNR and CDR2 is FQNEAQ in the germline V gene (reference sequence). The CDR3 bases are TGTGCCAGCAGCTCGGAGTGGCTGGGAGAGACCCAGTACTTC. Its translation: CASSSEWLGETQYF.

This clonotype was seen at least ten times. This chain uses TRBV6-6 with TRBJ2-3, with 7 positions matching TRBD2. The CDR3 has 15 residues. Germline V lookup: CDR1 MNHNY, CDR2 SVGAGI (reference sequence). The trim removed 6 bases at V and 2 bases at J, leaving 8 bases unmatched. CDR3 bases: TGTGCCAGCAGATACACGGGGGGAGTCACAGATACGCAGTATTTT. This sequence encodes CASRYTGGVTDTQYF.

This clonotype was detected a few times. A much larger clone sits a single nucleotide away, making a read error possible. This chain links TRBV27 with TRBJ1-1; D is uncertain. The CDR3 contains 13 residues. CDR1 and CDR2 (germline): MNHEY, SMNVEV (reference sequence). The CDR3 nucleotides read TGTGCCAGCAGTCCATCTATGAACGCTGAAGCTTTCTTT. Residues: CASSPSMNAEAFF.

This clonotype occurred many times. The rearrangement uses TRBV29-1 and TRBJ1-2, with TRBD1 matching over 8 bases. The V gene's germline CDR1 is SQVTM and CDR2 ANQGSEA. This CDR3 comprises 14 residues. V lost 3 bases, J lost 7 bases, and 10 bases stayed unmatched. The CDR3 DNA reads as TGCAGCGTTGATTCCGGACAGGGAATTCGTGGCTACACCTTC. Its protein product is CSVDSGQGIRGYTF. Drawing the rest from reference TRBV29-1 and TRBJ1-2, the complete variable domain is SAVISQKPSRDICQRGTSLTIQCQVDSQVTMMFWYRQQPGQSLTLIATANQGSEATYESGFVIDKFPISRPNLTFSTLTVSNMSPEDSSIYLCSVDSGQGIRGYTFGSGTRLTVV.

This clonotype was counted at least ten times. The rearrangement uses TRBV20-1 and TRBJ2-7; a weak D match, TRBD2 (6 bases). Germline lookup yields CDR1 DFQATT and CDR2 SNEGSKA (reference sequence). The CDR3 loop spans 12 amino acids. Trimming left V 0 bases short and J 4 bases short, with 7 bases between. CDR3 loop: CSAREEGYEQYF. CDR3 nucleotide sequence: TGCAGTGCTAGAGAGGAGGGGTACGAGCAGTACTTC.

Points on this clonotype: A read error may produce the germline difference seen at one junction end. This sequence joins TRBV27 and TRBJ2-7, with 7 bases identical to TRBD2. The germline CDR1 and CDR2 sequences are MNHEY and SMNVEV (reference sequence). This CDR3 is built from 14 residues. CDR3 region: CASSPSGISYERYF. The DNA for the CDR3 is TGTGCCAGCAGCCCCAGCGGGATCTCCTACGAGCGGTACTTC.

This clonotype was observed many times. The chain joins TRBV28 to TRBJ2-6; possibly TRBD1 or TRBD2 for D (6 bases each). Germline V gene data show CDR1 as MDHEN and CDR2 as SYDVKM. The ends were cut back, 3 bases at V and 2 bases at J, with 8 bases in the middle. The CDR3 runs to 15 residues. This CDR3 is CASSFRGPGANVLTF. CDR3 bases: TGTGCCAGCAGTTTTCGGGGGCCTGGGGCCAACGTCCTGACTTTC.

This clonotype was detected ten times or more. The J gene is TRBJ2-7, the V gene TRBV5-7; maybe TRBD1 (6 bases). TRBV5-7 is an ORF, with its function uncertain. The germline V and J ends were trimmed by 4 bases and 0 bases, with 11 bases remaining between them. This CDR3 has 14 amino acids. This CDR3 reads CASSPGHHSYEQYF. As DNA, the CDR3 is TGTGCCAGCAGCCCGGGACACCACTCCTACGAGCAGTACTTC.

This clonotype showed up many times. This chain joins TRBV28 and TRBJ2-7; 7 nucleotides align to TRBD2. With 7 bases clipped from V and 2 bases from J, the junction kept 8 bases outside the gene matches. Germline values: CDR1 MDHEN, CDR2 SYDVKM. This CDR3 region has 14 residues. CDR3 bases: TGTGCCAGCACCCCACGTGGACTAGCCTACGAGCAGTACTTC. Translation: CASTPRGLAYEQYF.

The genes are TRBV19 and TRBJ1-1; D unresolved. Trimming removed 6 bases at V and 2 bases at J, with 16 bases between. CDR1 and CDR2 from the germline V gene are LNHDA and SQIVND (reference sequence). The CDR3 has 15 residues. The CDR3 loop is CASRSVEQFNTEAFF. CDR3 DNA sequence: TGTGCCAGTAGATCAGTCGAACAGTTTAACACTGAAGCTTTCTTT.

This clonotype was counted at least ten times. The rearrangement links TRBV18 to TRBJ2-3; TRBD2 matches at 11 bases. V dropped 2 bases and J dropped 4; count of bases not matched to a gene: 17. The CDR3 sequence is 20 residues long. The germline V gene encodes CDR1 KGHSH and CDR2 LQKENI. CDR3 coding DNA: TGTGCCAGCTCACCAGATGGGGCCGTGGCCCTAGCGGGGGGTCCAGATACGCAGTATTTT. Its protein is CASSPDGAVALAGGPDTQYF.

This clonotype was detected ten times or more. As DNA, the CDR3 is TGTGCCAAGACTATTACAGCTCACGCGAACACCGGGGAGCTGTTTTTT. Residues: CAKTITAHANTGELFF. J is TRBJ2-2 and V is TRBV19; possible D gene TRBD2, 5 bases. V dropped 10 bases and J dropped 0 bases, with 18 bases sitting between them. Germline V gene sequence: CDR1 LNHDA, CDR2 SQIVND (reference sequence). This CDR3 has 16 residues. The full variable domain, its missing parts supplied by reference TRBV19 and TRBJ2-2, is DGGITQSPKYLFRKEGQNVTLSCEQNLNHDAMYWYRQDPGQGLRLIYYSQIVNDFQKGDIAEGYSVSREKKESFPLTVTSAQKNPTAFYLCAKTITAHANTGELFFGEGSRLTVL.

This clonotype showed up many times. The chain uses TRBV6-2 or TRBV6-3 and TRBJ1-1; D gene ambiguous. Germline V gives CDR1 MNHEY, CDR2 SVGEGT. This CDR3 has 13 residues. The V and J ends lost 6 bases and 0 bases respectively, with 8 bases between them. Here the CDR3 reads CASSISLNTEAFF. For the CDR3, the DNA is TGTGCCAGCAGCATAAGTTTGAACACTGAAGCTTTCTTT.

This clonotype was observed many times. This CDR3 fails to terminate in the conserved phenylalanine or tryptophan, so it likely reflects a read error. It is unclear where the CDR3 begins or ends on the DNA, so no DNA is shown, and the CDR3 is as TCRdb lists it. V gene TRBV5-8 combines with J gene TRBJ2-7; the tabulated D call, TRBD2, remains unverified against the DNA. Per germline, CDR1 SGHTS and CDR2 YDEGEE. The CDR3 length equals 9 residues, ends included. CDR3 region: CASNWRAPI.

Ten or more counts support this clonotype. The chain joins TRBV20-1 to TRBJ1-4, with 7 bases identical to TRBD1. The CDR3 totals 14 residues. The V gene's germline CDR1 is DFQATT and CDR2 SNEGSKA (reference sequence). The V gene end was trimmed by 2 bases and the J gene end by 4 bases; junction bases not matched to a gene: 4. In DNA, the CDR3 is TGCAGTGCTAGAAGACAGGGCCTTAATGAAAAACTGTTTTTT. Translating it yields CSARRQGLNEKLFF.

In this sample, this clonotype turned up many times. The chain employs TRBV6-1 and TRBJ2-3; 11 nucleotides line up with TRBD2. Germline trimming cut 3 bases from V and 2 bases from J; bases unmatched to any gene: 10. CDR1 is MNHNS and CDR2 is SASEGT in the germline V gene. This CDR3 contains 18 residues. The CDR3 loop reads CASSDIAGGDITTDTQYF. The CDR3 region has the DNA TGTGCCAGCAGTGATATAGCGGGGGGGGACATAACCACAGATACGCAGTATTTT.

This clonotype has ten or more counts. This chain uses TRBV4-1 with TRBJ2-7; no reliable D call. Germline V gene lookup returns CDR1 MGHRA and CDR2 YSYEKL. The CDR3 has 16 residues. The V gene lost 3 bases and the J gene lost 2 bases, with 17 bases spanning the gap. The CDR3 coding sequence is TGCGCCAGCAGCCACCCAAGGCAAGGGTCTGCCTACGAGCAGTACTTC. Its protein is CASSHPRQGSAYEQYF.

This clonotype was seen many times. The chain joins TRBV7-2 to TRBJ2-3; 11 bases fit TRBD1. This CDR3 is 17 amino acids long. CDR1 is SGHTA, CDR2 FQGNSA, per germline. The V gene end was trimmed by 3 bases and the J gene end by 5 bases; junction bases not matched to a gene: 10. CDR3 loop: CASSLPSGTGGLDTQYF. The CDR3 DNA reads as TGTGCCAGCAGCTTGCCTTCAGGGACAGGGGGTTTAGATACGCAGTATTTT. Based on the CDR3 plus reference TRBV7-2 and TRBJ2-3, the full variable domain is GAGVSQSPSNKVTEKGKDVELRCDPISGHTALYWYRQSLGQGLEFLIYFQGNSAPDKSGLPSDRFSAERTGGSVSTLTIQRTQQEDSAVYLCASSLPSGTGGLDTQYFGPGTRLTVL.

This clonotype has a handful of counts. The chain employs TRBV11-2 and TRBJ2-7, with 7 bases that match TRBD1. The J segment lost 0 bases and the V segment lost 4 bases, leaving 3 bases of the junction unmatched. The CDR3 covers 14 residues. Germline V CDR1 and CDR2: SGHAT, FQNNGV. CDR3 sequence reads: CASSWGQNSYEQYF. In DNA, the CDR3 is TGTGCCAGCAGCTGGGGACAGAACTCCTACGAGCAGTACTTC. The whole variable domain, filled in from reference TRBV11-2 and TRBJ2-7, reads EAGVAQSPRYKIIEKRQSVAFWCNPISGHATLYWYQQILGQGPKLLIQFQNNGVVDDSQLPKDRFSAERLKGVDSTLKIQPAKLEDSAVYLCASSWGQNSYEQYFGPGTRLTVT.

In this sample, this clonotype turned up many times. The chain uses TRBV5-6 and TRBJ2-3, with a possible D match to TRBD1 (5 bases). V lost 6 bases, J lost 4 bases, and 18 bases lay in between. Germline assignment: CDR1 SGHDT and CDR2 YYEEEE. The CDR3 length is 15 residues. The CDR3 DNA follows: TGTGCCAGCAACATCTGGCCAGGGTACGCAGATACGCAGTATTTT. Its protein product is CASNIWPGYADTQYF. Variable domain in full (rest from reference TRBV5-6 and TRBJ2-3): DAGVTQSPTHLIKTRGQQVTLRCSPKSGHDTVSWYQQALGQGPQFIFQYYEEEERQRGNFPDRFSGHQFPNYSSELNVNALLLGDSALYLCASNIWPGYADTQYFGPGTRLTVL.

This clonotype was observed at least ten times. This chain links TRBV11-3 with TRBJ2-2; weak D call: TRBD2 (5 bases). V was clipped by 2 bases and J by 3 bases, with 10 bases between them. The CDR3 is 15 residues long. Germline assignment: CDR1 SGHNT and CDR2 YENEEA. The CDR3 region is CASSLRTYDTGELFF. In DNA, the CDR3 is TGTGCCAGCAGCTTAAGGACTTACGACACCGGGGAGCTGTTTTTT. Using reference TRBV11-3 and TRBJ2-2 for the parts outside the CDR3, the full variable domain is EAGVVQSPRYKIIEKKQPVAFWCNPISGHNTLYWYLQNLGQGPELLIRYENEEAVDDSQLPKDRFSAERLKGVDSTLKIQPAELGDSAVYLCASSLRTYDTGELFFGEGSRLTVL.

This clonotype was seen ten or more times. In nucleotides, the CDR3 is TGTGCCTGGAGTGTCGGACAGGGGGGAGCCTACAATGAGCAGTTCTTC. Amino acids: CAWSVGQGGAYNEQFF. The chain combines TRBV30 with TRBJ2-1; TRBD1 matches at 10 bases. Germline values: CDR1 GTSNPN, CDR2 SVGIG (reference sequence). The junction had 4 bases not matched to a gene; V was cut back by 0 bases and J by 2 bases. The CDR3 runs 16 residues.

This clonotype showed up many times. J is TRBJ2-7 and V is TRBV29-1; a possible D gene is TRBD2 (6 bases). V lost 1 base, J lost 12 bases, and 10 bases lay in between. Per the germline V gene, CDR1 is SQVTM and CDR2 is ANQGSEA. The CDR3 has 10 residues. As DNA, the CDR3 is TGCAGCGTTGAAGTCGCGGGAAGGTACTTC. It translates to CSVEVAGRYF.

This clonotype appeared a few times. A much larger clone differs from this one at a single base, so this may be a read error. The conserved closing phenylalanine or tryptophan is absent in this CDR3, likely reflecting a read error. The chain carries TRBV4-1 and TRBJ1-1; D unclear. Germline V gene data show CDR1 as MGHRA and CDR2 as YSYEKL. This CDR3 spans 15 amino acids. V was shortened by 1 base and J by 0 bases, with 9 bases between the two germline ends. The CDR3 DNA sequence: TGCGCCAGCAGCCAAGTCTTGAGGATGAACACTGAAGCTTTCTCT. This codes for CASSQVLRMNTEAFS.